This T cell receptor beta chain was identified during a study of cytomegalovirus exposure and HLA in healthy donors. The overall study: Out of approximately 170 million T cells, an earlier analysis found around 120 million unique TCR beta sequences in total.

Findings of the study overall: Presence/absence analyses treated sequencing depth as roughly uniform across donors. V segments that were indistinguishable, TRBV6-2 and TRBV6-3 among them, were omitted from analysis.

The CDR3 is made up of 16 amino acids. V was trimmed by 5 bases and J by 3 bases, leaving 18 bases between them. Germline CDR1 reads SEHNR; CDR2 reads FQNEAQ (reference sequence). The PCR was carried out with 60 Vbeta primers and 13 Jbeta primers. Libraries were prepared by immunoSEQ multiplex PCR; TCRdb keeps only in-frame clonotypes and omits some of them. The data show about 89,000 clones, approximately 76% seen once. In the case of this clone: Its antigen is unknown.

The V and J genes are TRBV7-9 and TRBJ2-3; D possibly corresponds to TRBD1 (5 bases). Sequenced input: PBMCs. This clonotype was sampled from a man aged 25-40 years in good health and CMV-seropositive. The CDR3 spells CASSPFGKPGTDTQYF. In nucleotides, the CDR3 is TGTGCCAGCAGCCCCTTTGGGAAGCCAGGGACAGATACGCAGTATTTT.